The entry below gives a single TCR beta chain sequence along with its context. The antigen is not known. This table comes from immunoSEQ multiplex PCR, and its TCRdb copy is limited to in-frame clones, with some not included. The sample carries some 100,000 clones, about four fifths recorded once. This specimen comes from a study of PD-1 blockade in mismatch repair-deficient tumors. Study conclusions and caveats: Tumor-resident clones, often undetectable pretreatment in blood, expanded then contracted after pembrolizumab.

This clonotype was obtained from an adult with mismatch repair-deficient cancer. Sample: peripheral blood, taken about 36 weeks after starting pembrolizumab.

The CDR3 loop reads CASRTTTGGEEETQYF. The DNA for the CDR3 is TGTGCCAGCAGAACCACGACAGGGGGCGAAGAAGAGACCCAGTACTTC. The chain has TRBV6-6 and TRBJ2-5; 10 bases line up with TRBD1. The length of the CDR3 is 16 residues. With 6 bases clipped from V and 3 bases from J, the junction kept 10 bases outside the gene matches. Per germline, CDR1 MNHNY and CDR2 SVGAGI (reference sequence).